This T cell receptor beta chain was identified during a study of early T cells in non-severe SARS-CoV-2 infection. Study-wide background: Sequenced bulk RNA came from whole blood that was unsorted, and chains were unpaired. Study outcomes and limitations: Database matching using VDJdb favored anti-spike CD8 responses, with private and CD4 specificities left missing.

Unique molecular identifiers were affixed to single, distinct cDNA molecules. TCRdb itself ran the 5' RACE reads through MiXCR, one entry per CDR3 protein. The data show some 120,000 distinct CDR3 sequences, about 15% seen once. V lost 3 bases and J 5 bases, leaving 10 bases between the germline ends. The CDR3 consists of 13 residues. In germline, CDR1 is KGHSH, CDR2 LQKENI. Of note for this clonotype: Its antigen is still unknown.

The rearrangement joins TRBV18 to TRBJ1-2; no firm D call. The sequence derives from an adult who was a healthcare worker with PCR-confirmed SARS-CoV-2 infection or an uninfected control (not recorded which). Sequencing was done on a sample of whole blood. The DNA of the CDR3 is TGTGCCAGCTCACCTTCCGGCGATTATGGCTACACCTTC. Translation gives CASSPSGDYGYTF.